A selection of T cell receptor beta chains follows, all from one sample in a study of molecular identifiers for immune sequencing clone quantification. TCRdb reprocessed the PCR reads via MiXCR and lists one record per CDR3 protein. The sample yields more than 450,000 distinct CDR3 sequences, less than 30% seen once. Material for sequencing was naive CD8+ T cells from blood, with Jurkat cell RNA spiked in. The receptors were gathered from a human donor in good health. Some libraries in this study had Jurkat cell RNA spiked in. The CDR3 runs from the conserved cysteine through the conserved F or W. Each record gives: D gene, clone size, CDR3 length, J gene, V gene, CDR3 DNA, CDR3 protein. The D gene is left open where the match is weak. Not all rows give a size; the values are once, few, many and, for expanded clones, a class.

NA | many | 13 | TRBJ2-3 | TRBV24-1 | TGTGCCACCAGTGATGACTACACAGATACGCAGTATTTT | CATSDDYTDTQYF
TRBD1 | many | 13 | TRBJ1-4 | TRBV6-5 | TGTGCCAGCAGTTACGTGGGACAGGAAAAACTGTTTTTT | CASSYVGQEKLFF
NA | many | 15 | TRBJ2-3 | TRBV25-1 | TGTGCCAGCAGTGGGTCAGATTATAGCACAGATACGCAGTATTTT | CASSGSDYSTDTQYF
NA | few | 15 | TRBJ2-5 | TRBV20-1 | TGCAGTGCTAGAGATTATGAGGAGGAACGGGGGACCCAGTACTTC | CSARDYEEERGTQYF
NA | many | 11 | TRBJ1-1 | TRBV29-1 | TGCAGCGTTCGCAGGCCCGAGGGAGCTTTCTTT | CSVRRPEGAFF
NA | NA | 16 | TRBJ2-7 | TRBV4-1 | TGCGCCAGCAGCCAAGAGTACGCGGGGACGAGCTACGAGCAGTACTTC | CASSQEYAGTSYEQYF
TRBD1 | few | 15 | TRBJ1-1 | TRBV7-9 | TGTGCCAGCAGCTTAGGCGGGACAGAGAACACTGAAGCTTTCTTT | CASSLGGTENTEAFF
NA | many | 11 | TRBJ1-1 | TRBV7-9 | TGTGCCAGCAATCCACTTCCGGGACCCAACTTT | CASNPLPGPNF
TRBD1 | NA | 14 | TRBJ1-5 | TRBV19 | TGTGCCAGTAGTACAGGACAGGTGCTTCAGCCCCAGCATTTT | CASSTGQVLQPQHF
TRBD1 | few | 15 | TRBJ2-7 | TRBV4-1 | TGCGCCAGCAGCCAAATACCGGGACAGGGCTACGAGCAGTACTTC | CASSQIPGQGYEQYF
TRBD1 | NA | 17 | TRBJ2-4 | TRBV7-2 | TGTGCCAGCAGCCCCAGGGACAGGCCACTTGCCAAAAACATTCAGTACTTC | CASSPRDRPLAKNIQYF
NA | few | 14 | TRBJ2-7 | TRBV7-8 | TGTGCCAGCAGTTTAGGGGGGGTATCCTACGAGCAGTACTTC | CASSLGGVSYEQYF
NA | NA | 13 | TRBJ1-1 | TRBV27 | TGTGCCAGCAGTTTAAAGGCAGAAACTGAAGCTTTCTTT | CASSLKAETEAFF
TRBD2 | many | 15 | TRBJ2-7 | TRBV4-3 | TGCGCCAGCAGCCAAGAAGGCGGGAGTTGGGGCGAGCAGTACTTC | CASSQEGGSWGEQYF
TRBD2 | NA | 16 | TRBJ2-1 | TRBV14 | TGTGCCAGCAGCCTAGATACGAGCGGGAGGATGTATGAGCAGTTCTTC | CASSLDTSGRMYEQFF
TRBD2 | many | 13 | TRBJ2-5 | TRBV9 | TGTGCCAGCAGCGGACTAGCGGGAGAGACCCAGTACTTC | CASSGLAGETQYF
NA | many | 14 | TRBJ1-5 | TRBV6-2/TRBV6-3 | TGTGCCAGCAGTTACTCGAGCGGACTCTGGCCCCAGCATTTT | CASSYSSGLWPQHF
NA | NA | 15 | TRBJ2-7 | TRBV12-5 | TGTGCTAGTGGTTTAGGAGGGTTCTACTCCTACGAGCAGTACTTC | CASGLGGFYSYEQYF
TRBD2 | few | 15 | TRBJ2-5 | TRBV7-9 | TGTGCCAGCAGCCCAACCGGGACTAGCCGAGAGACCCAGTACTTC | CASSPTGTSRETQYF
TRBD1 | NA | 16 | TRBJ2-2 | TRBV6-1 | TGTGCCAGCAGTGAATATAGACAGGGGGACACCGGGGAGCTGTTTTTT | CASSEYRQGDTGELFF
NA | few | 16 | TRBJ2-2 | TRBV11-2 | TGTGCCAGCAGCTTAGTACTAGTTTCGAACACCGGGGAGCTGTTTTTT | CASSLVLVSNTGELFF
NA | many | 12 | TRBJ2-1 | TRBV7-9 | TGTGCCAGCAGCCTGGGACAAAACGAGCAGTTCTTC | CASSLGQNEQFF
NA | NA | 15 | TRBJ1-1 | TRBV9 | TGTGCCAGCAGCGCTAGCGGGGGGACGAACACTGAAGCTTTCTTT | CASSASGGTNTEAFF
NA | few | 13 | TRBJ2-3 | TRBV10-3 | TGTGCCATAGATAGCGGAAGCACAGATACGCAGTATTTT | CAIDSGSTDTQYF
NA | NA | 14 | TRBJ2-7 | TRBV4-3 | TGCGCCAGCAGCCAAGATTTCACAGGGTACGAGCAGTACTTC | CASSQDFTGYEQYF
TRBD2 | few | 15 | TRBJ2-7 | TRBV7-2 | TGTGCCAGCAGCAGTAGCGGGGGGAGCTCCTACGAGCAGTACTTC | CASSSSGGSSYEQYF
NA | few | 13 | TRBJ2-1 | TRBV19 | TGTGCCAGTAGTATAGGACTGGGGCATGAGCAGTTCTTC | CASSIGLGHEQFF
NA | few | 14 | TRBJ1-2 | TRBV7-9 | TGTGCCAGCAGCTCCTCGACAGTTAACTATGGCTACACCTTC | CASSSSTVNYGYTF
TRBD2 | few | 17 | TRBJ2-7 | TRBV12-3/TRBV12-4 | TGTGCCAGCAGTTTAGCGTTTGGTCTAGCGGGGGTCTACGAGCAGTACTTC | CASSLAFGLAGVYEQYF
NA | few | 16 | TRBJ2-3 | TRBV6-1 | TGTGCCAGCAGTGAAGCGGTATTTGGTGGCACAGATACGCAGTATTTT | CASSEAVFGGTDTQYF
NA | NA | 15 | TRBJ2-5 | TRBV4-3 | TGCGCCAGCAGCCAAGATCCCGATCAGGTTTGGACCCAGTACTTC | CASSQDPDQVWTQYF
NA | many | 16 | TRBJ2-2 | TRBV6-2/TRBV6-3 | TGTGCCAGCAGTCGCCTAGTAACCGCGAACACCGGGGAGCTGTTTTTT | CASSRLVTANTGELFF
TRBD2 | NA | 18 | TRBJ2-5 | TRBV7-9 | TGTGCCAGCAGCTTAGAAGTAGCGGGAGCCGGAACCGGGCAGACCCAGTACTTC | CASSLEVAGAGTGQTQYF
TRBD1 | few | 17 | TRBJ1-1 | TRBV4-3 | TGCGCCAGCAGCCAATTCAGGACAGGGAAGGCGGGCACTGAAGCTTTCTTT | CASSQFRTGKAGTEAFF
TRBD1 | few | 13 | TRBJ1-2 | TRBV28 | TGTGCCAGCAGTTTATTACAGGGGACTGGCTACACCTTC | CASSLLQGTGYTF
NA | many | 14 | TRBJ2-3 | TRBV6-5 | TGTGCCAGTTCGACACTCTCCCCCACAGATACGCAGTATTTT | CASSTLSPTDTQYF
NA | NA | 12 | TRBJ1-2 | TRBV5-5 | TGTGCCAGCAGCTGGACGAATGATGGCCACACCTTC | CASSWTNDGHTF
NA | many | 15 | TRBJ2-3 | TRBV12-3/TRBV12-4 | TGTGCCAGCAGGGCAGGACTGGACCCCACAGATACGCAGTATTTT | CASRAGLDPTDTQYF
NA | many | 13 | TRBJ2-5 | TRBV28 | TGTGCCAGCGGGCCGACTAGACAAGAGACCCAGTACTTC | CASGPTRQETQYF
NA | many | 13 | TRBJ2-7 | TRBV20-1 | TGCAGTGCTAGGTCACCGAATTCCTACGAGCAGTACTTC | CSARSPNSYEQYF
TRBD1 | NA | 16 | TRBJ1-4 | TRBV7-9 | TGTGCCAGCAGCTTCCTACCCACAGGGGTAGATGAAAAACTGTTTTTT | CASSFLPTGVDEKLFF
NA | many | 13 | TRBJ1-5 | TRBV27 | TGTGCCAGCAGGGGGCAGGGATTTCAGCCCCAGCATTTT | CASRGQGFQPQHF
NA | NA | 13 | TRBJ2-7 | TRBV12-3/TRBV12-4 | TGTGCCAGCAGTTCGTCAGGGGATTTGGAGCAGTACTTC | CASSSSGDLEQYF
NA | NA | 13 | TRBJ2-5 | TRBV6-5 | TGTGCCAGCAGTCACCGTTCGCAAGAGACCCAGTACTTC | CASSHRSQETQYF
NA | many | 14 | TRBJ1-3 | TRBV28 | TGTGCCAGCAGTTTCGGGGGCTCTGGAAACACCATATATTTT | CASSFGGSGNTIYF
NA | few | 13 | TRBJ1-1 | TRBV4-1 | TGCGCCAGCAGCCAAGAAGCTAACACTGAAGCTTTCTTT | CASSQEANTEAFF
TRBD2 | NA | 17 | TRBJ2-1 | TRBV6-5 | TGTGCCAGCAGTCGACCTTGGGGGCTAGCGGGTATAGCTGAGCAGTTCTTC | CASSRPWGLAGIAEQFF
NA | NA | 12 | TRBJ2-7 | TRBV19 | TGTGCCAGTAGTACGGGACACCGGCAGCAGTACTTC | CASSTGHRQQYF
TRBD2 | NA | 15 | TRBJ2-7 | TRBV11-2 | TGTGCCAGCGGCCTGTCGGGGGGGCCAGGCTACGAGCAGTACTTC | CASGLSGGPGYEQYF
NA | few | 16 | TRBJ2-3 | TRBV27 | TGTGCCAGCAGTTTATTGGAGGGGTTCGGCACAGATACGCAGTATTTT | CASSLLEGFGTDTQYF
NA | NA | 12 | TRBJ2-7 | TRBV5-1 | TGCGCCAGCAGCAACCAGGGTCCCGAGCAGTACTTC | CASSNQGPEQYF
NA | NA | 14 | TRBJ1-2 | TRBV18 | TGTGCCAGCTCACAACGGGACACCTACTATGGCTACACCTTC | CASSQRDTYYGYTF
NA | NA | 14 | TRBJ2-7 | TRBV4-1 | TGCGCCAGCAGCCAAGACTCGGGGCACTACGAGCAGTACTTC | CASSQDSGHYEQYF
NA | many | 16 | TRBJ2-7 | TRBV7-6 | TGTGCCAGCAGCTTAGCGCTTGGAGGGCCCTCCTACGAGCAGTACTTC | CASSLALGGPSYEQYF
NA | NA | 15 | TRBJ2-7 | TRBV28 | TGTGCCAGCAGTTTAAGGACCAGGGTCTCAAACGAGCAGTACTTC | CASSLRTRVSNEQYF
TRBD1 | NA | 17 | TRBJ2-2 | TRBV24-1 | TGTGCCACCAGTGACTGGGACAGGGTAGGGGACACCGGGGAGCTGTCTTTT | CATSDWDRVGDTGELSF
NA | NA | 11 | TRBJ2-7 | TRBV28 | TGTGCCGTTTGGGGACCCTACGAGCAGTACTTC | CAVWGPYEQYF
TRBD1 | NA | 16 | TRBJ2-6 | TRBV12-3/TRBV12-4 | TGTGCCAGCGGCGGGACAGGCCCCTCTGGGGCCAACGTCCTGACTTTC | CASGGTGPSGANVLTF
NA | NA | 13 | TRBJ2-1 | TRBV7-6 | TGTGCCAGCAGCTTCGGACTTCACAATGAGCAGTTCTTC | CASSFGLHNEQFF
NA | many | 14 | TRBJ2-5 | TRBV29-1 | TGCAGCGTTGAAGGGGCAGGGGGGCAAGAGACCCAGTACTTC | CSVEGAGGQETQYF